The present T cell receptor (beta chain) was sequenced within a study of shared clonotypes between healthy human individuals. Study-level results: Sample collection involved blood only; tissue repertoires are likely different.

Concerning this clone: No antigen is known for it.

Assay used: immunoSEQ multiplex PCR; TCRdb lists only in-frame clones, some missing. The table lists 2,500,000 or so clones, over 85% of them singletons. Trimming left V 4 bases short and J 6 bases short, with 13 bases between. Germline-derived CDR1 and CDR2 are SGHRS and YFSETQ. There are 14 residues in the CDR3. The V gene is TRBV5-1, the J gene TRBJ2-2; TRBD1 is a possible D gene (5 bases). This receptor was obtained from a man younger than 35 in good health. Some clones in this sample may be carry-over from other donors' samples. Sequencing was performed on naive CD4+ T cells from PBMCs. The subset is: CD45RA+ positively selected. Here the CDR3 reads CASSNIGVAGELFF. The CDR3 DNA sequence: TGCGCCAGCAGCAATATAGGGGTAGCCGGGGAGCTGTTTTTT. The variable domain in full, with the rest retrieved from reference TRBV5-1 and TRBJ2-2, is KAGVTQTPRYLIKTRGQQVTLSCSPISGHRSVSWYQQTPGQGLQFLFEYFSETQRNKGNFPGRFSGRQFSNSRSEMNVSTLELGDSALYLCASSNIGVAGELFFGEGSRLTVL.